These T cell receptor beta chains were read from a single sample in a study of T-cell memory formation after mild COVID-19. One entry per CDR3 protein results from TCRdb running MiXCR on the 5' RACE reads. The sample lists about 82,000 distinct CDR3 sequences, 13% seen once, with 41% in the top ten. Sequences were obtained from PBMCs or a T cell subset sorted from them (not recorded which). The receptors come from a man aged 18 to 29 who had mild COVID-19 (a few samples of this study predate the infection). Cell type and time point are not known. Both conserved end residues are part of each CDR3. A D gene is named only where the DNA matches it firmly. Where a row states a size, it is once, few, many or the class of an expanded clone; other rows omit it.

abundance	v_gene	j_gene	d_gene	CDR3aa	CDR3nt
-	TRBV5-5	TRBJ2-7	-	CASSWGRTSYEQYF	TGTGCCAGCAGCTGGGGACGGACCTCCTACGAGCAGTACTTC
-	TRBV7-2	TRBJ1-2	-	CASSLGGSYYGYTF	TGTGCCAGCAGCTTAGGCGGCAGCTACTATGGCTACACCTTC
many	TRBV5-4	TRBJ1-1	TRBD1	CASSSTDYRGLNTEAFF	TGTGCCAGCAGCTCAACCGACTACAGGGGGCTGAACACTGAAGCTTTCTTT
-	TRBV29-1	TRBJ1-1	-	CSGQQGTEAFF	TGCAGCGGGCAACAGGGAACTGAAGCTTTCTTT
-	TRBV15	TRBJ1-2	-	CATSRDKAHNYGYTF	TGTGCCACCAGCAGAGATAAGGCACATAACTATGGCTACACCTTC
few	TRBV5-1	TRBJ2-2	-	CASSLYYQITGELFF	TGCGCCAGCAGCTTGTATTATCAGATCACCGGGGAGCTGTTTTTT
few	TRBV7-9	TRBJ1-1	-	CASSSQGLEAFF	TGTGCCAGCAGCTCCCAGGGGCTTGAAGCTTTCTTT
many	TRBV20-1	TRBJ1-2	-	CSARAGERPGYTF	TGCAGTGCTAGAGCAGGGGAGCGTCCTGGCTACACCTTC
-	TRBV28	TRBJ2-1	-	CASSRPTGRSYNEQFF	TGTGCCAGCAGCCGACCGACAGGTCGCTCCTACAATGAGCAGTTCTTC
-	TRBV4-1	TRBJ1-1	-	CASRTNTEAFF	TGCGCCAGCCGCACGAACACTGAAGCTTTCTTT
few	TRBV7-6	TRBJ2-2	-	CASSAEAYTGELFF	TGTGCCAGCAGCGCCGAGGCGTACACCGGGGAGCTGTTTTTT
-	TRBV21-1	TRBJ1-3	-	CASSKDVLSGNTIYF	TGTGCCAGCAGCAAAGATGTCCTCTCTGGAAACACCATATATTTT
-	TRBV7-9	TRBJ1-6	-	CASSLGQGESPLHF	TGTGCCAGCAGCTTAGGGCAGGGCGAATCACCCCTCCACTTT
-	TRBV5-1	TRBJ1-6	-	CASSGETGIDNSPLHF	TGCGCCAGCAGCGGGGAGACCGGGATTGATAATTCACCCCTCCACTTT
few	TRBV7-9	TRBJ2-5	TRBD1	CASSYGQGTEETQYF	TGTGCCAGCAGCTACGGACAGGGGACGGAGGAGACCCAGTACTTC
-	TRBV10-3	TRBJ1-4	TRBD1	CAISERGQGADEKLFF	TGTGCCATCAGTGAGCGGGGTCAGGGGGCAGATGAAAAACTGTTTTTT
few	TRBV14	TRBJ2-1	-	CASSQYKSSYNEQFF	TGTGCCAGCAGCCAATATAAAAGCTCCTACAATGAGCAGTTCTTC
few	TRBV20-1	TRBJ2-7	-	CSASGIGYEQYF	TGCAGTGCCTCCGGGATTGGCTACGAGCAGTACTTC
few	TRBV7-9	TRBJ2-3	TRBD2	CASSQTGRGSTDTQYF	TGTGCCAGCAGCCAAACCGGGAGGGGGAGCACAGATACGCAGTATTTT
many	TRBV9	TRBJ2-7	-	CASSVGGGPTYEQYF	TGTGCCAGCAGCGTAGGAGGGGGACCGACCTACGAGCAGTACTTC
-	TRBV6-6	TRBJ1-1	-	CAAGGGTEAFF	TGTGCGGCAGGTGGGGGCACTGAAGCTTTCTTT
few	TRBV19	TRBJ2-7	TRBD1	CASSIGPGQWSSYEQYF	TGTGCCAGTAGTATAGGGCCGGGACAGTGGAGCTCCTACGAGCAGTACTTC
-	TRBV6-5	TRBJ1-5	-	CASGRGAQPQHF	TGTGCCAGCGGCAGGGGCGCTCAGCCCCAGCATTTT
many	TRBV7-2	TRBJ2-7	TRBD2	CASSTEPSSGGYEQYF	TGTGCCAGCAGCACAGAACCCTCTAGCGGGGGCTACGAGCAGTACTTC
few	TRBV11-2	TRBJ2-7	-	CASSLDSLTYEQYF	TGTGCCAGCAGCTTAGACTCCCTCACCTACGAGCAGTACTTC
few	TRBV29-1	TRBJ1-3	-	CSVVGGNTIYF	TGCAGCGTTGTCGGGGGAAACACCATATATTTT
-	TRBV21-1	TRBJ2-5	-	CASSPRQETQYF	TGTGCCAGCAGCCCACGCCAAGAGACCCAGTACTTC
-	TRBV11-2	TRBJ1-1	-	CASSRGERGSRFTEAFF	TGTGCCAGCAGCCGCGGGGAGCGAGGGAGTAGATTTACTGAAGCTTTCTTT
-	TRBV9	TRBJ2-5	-	CASSETSFQETQYF	TGTGCCAGCAGCGAAACTAGTTTCCAAGAGACCCAGTACTTC
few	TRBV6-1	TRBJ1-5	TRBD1	CASSEGTGAVQPQHF	TGTGCCAGCAGTGAAGGGACAGGGGCTGTGCAGCCCCAGCATTTT
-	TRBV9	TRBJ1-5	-	CASSVGGHSNQPQHF	TGTGCCAGCAGCGTAGGTGGTCATAGCAATCAGCCCCAGCATTTT
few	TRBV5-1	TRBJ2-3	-	CASSLRRTPRDTQYF	TGCGCCAGCAGCTTAAGACGGACCCCTCGAGATACGCAGTATTTT
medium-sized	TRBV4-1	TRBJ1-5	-	CASSQDHGNLNQPQHF	TGCGCCAGCAGCCAAGATCACGGGAACCTCAATCAGCCCCAGCATTTT
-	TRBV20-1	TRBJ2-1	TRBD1	CSATGGFFNEQFF	TGCAGTGCTACAGGGGGATTTTTCAATGAGCAGTTCTTC
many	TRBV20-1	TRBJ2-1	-	CSARDRAGPGDEQFF	TGCAGTGCTAGAGATCGCGCGGGGCCCGGGGATGAGCAGTTCTTC
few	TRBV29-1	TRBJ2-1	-	CSVPWPAEQFF	TGCAGCGTTCCGTGGCCGGCTGAGCAGTTCTTC
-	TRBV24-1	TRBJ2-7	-	CATSDLGDEQYF	TGTGCCACCAGTGATTTGGGGGACGAGCAGTACTTC
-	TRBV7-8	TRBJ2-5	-	CASSTKVGIGETQYF	TGTGCCAGCAGCACCAAGGTGGGGATTGGAGAGACCCAGTACTTC